This T cell receptor beta chain was captured in a study of blood T cell repertoires in COVID-19 (dated by TCRdb to 2020 to 2022). Context from the whole study: The collaborator samples originated in the United States, Italy and Spain and spanned the acute and convalescent phases of COVID-19. Sample metadata almost always included a de-identified subject ID, COVID-19 status, age in years and sex. Samples came from the ongoing ImmuneRACE study (first 160 participants) plus 1,254 subjects from 6 global collaborators. Deeply sampled blood TCRbeta repertoires from subjects exposed to, actively infected with, or recovered from COVID-19 were included in the dataset. Where available, HLA class I and class II types were obtained from metadata supplied by the sample provider rather than from assay-based typing. The repertoires were made available in a free public database intended to serve as a resource for research on the immune response to SARS-CoV-2. The prospective study material was composed of cDNA or gDNA derived from T cells, B-cell-depleted T cells, or PBMCs. Results the study describes overall, beyond this receptor: The amount of clinical and demographic metadata varied by source and participant and was provided uncurated.

In regard to this clone: Its binding antigen is unknown. Nothing much larger sits one base from this clone, and base qualities are not available.

TCRbeta CDR3 regions were amplified from genomic DNA using the immunoSEQ Assay, a bias-controlled multiplex PCR. The study's own analysis went as follows. The number of nucleated cells in each sample was estimated by amplification of reference gene primers within the assay. Sequence reads were collapsed and filtered to measure the absolute abundance of every unique TCRbeta CDR3 rearrangement. For each sample, productive Simpson clonality was calculated by taking the square root of Simpson's diversity index across productive rearrangements. The table was pulled from immuneACCESS by TCRdb, which kept in-frame rearrangements only. Such tables lose some clones; where checked, under half of the loss comes from unresolved V genes, and the rest has no known cause. The V and J calls and clone size were taken over from that table, and D and trimming were inferred from the DNA. Within this sample are 88,000 or so clones, with 86% of them counted one time only. The ten largest clones take up less than 8.5% of the sample.

The collaborating institutions used their own protocols to collect whole blood in K2EDTA tubes. For TCRbeta analysis, collaborators shipped samples as frozen whole blood, isolated PBMCs, or DNA extracted from either of those sample types. The TCR sequence derives from a man between 60 and 75 years old with acute or convalescent COVID-19. The material sequenced was peripheral blood.

The sequence in DNA is TGTGCCAGCAGCTTAGTTGGGGGGTACAGTAATTCACCCCTCCACTTT. The resulting protein is CASSLVGGYSNSPLHF. Rearrangement joined TRBV11-2 to TRBJ1-6, with TRBD1 as a weak D call on 5 bases. The junction shows trimming of 1 base on V and 6 bases on J, plus 13 bases between the germline ends. The CDR3 sequence holds 16 residues, the cysteine and phenylalanine included. Only the CDR3 part of the read is kept: 48 bases, read in frame from the first base. CDR1 and CDR2 are read off the germline V gene as SGHAT and FQNNGV.